The subject of this entry is one T cell receptor (beta chain). The source of the sample is a study of blood T cell repertoires in COVID-19. In the study overall: Material from acute and convalescent COVID-19 was sourced from the United States, Italy and Spain.

Only in-frame clones appear in the TCRdb table, and some are missing; sequencing was by immunoSEQ multiplex PCR. This table holds roughly 190,000 clones, more than 75% found once. The specimen sequenced was peripheral blood. The clonotype comes from a man in his forties or fifties with active or convalescent COVID-19.

The DNA of the CDR3 is TGTGCCAGCGGACAGGGGGCTGCGAACACCATATATTTT. Translating it yields CASGQGAANTIYF. The chain employs TRBV21-1 and TRBJ1-3; the DNA was not compared with TRBD1, the D call given in the table. TRBV21-1 is a documented pseudogene. This CDR3 region has 13 residues.